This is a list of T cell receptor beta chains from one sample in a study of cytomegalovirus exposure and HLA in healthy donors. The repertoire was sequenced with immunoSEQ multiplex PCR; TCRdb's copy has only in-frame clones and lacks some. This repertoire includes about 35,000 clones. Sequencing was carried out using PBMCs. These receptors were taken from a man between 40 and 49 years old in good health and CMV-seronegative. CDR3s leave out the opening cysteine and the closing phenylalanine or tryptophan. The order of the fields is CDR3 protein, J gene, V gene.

CDR3: ASSSSQPQH
J: TRBJ1-5
V: TRBV6-6

CDR3: ASNKPGQAYGYT
J: TRBJ1-2
V: TRBV28

CDR3: ASSQDPTYQTGVLRYGYT
J: TRBJ1-2
V: TRBV4-1

CDR3: ASSARTGEYEQY
J: TRBJ2-7
V: TRBV7-9

CDR3: ASRGQGPNNQPQH
J: TRBJ1-5
V: TRBV19

CDR3: ASSDSAGPTDTQY
J: TRBJ2-3
V: TRBV6-4

CDR3: ASSSQGMDTEAF
J: TRBJ1-1
V: TRBV5-1

CDR3: SVEVNFPSAYEQY
J: TRBJ2-7
V: TRBV29-1

CDR3: ASSRDGGEQF
J: TRBJ2-1
V: TRBV5-1

CDR3: SVEELWTGGFDT
J: TRBJ1-2
V: TRBV29-1

CDR3: ASSWASGRDEQF
J: TRBJ2-1
V: TRBV11-2

CDR3: ASRSGDRVRGYT
J: TRBJ1-2
V: TRBV6-5

CDR3: ASSPRTGDFGEAF
J: TRBJ1-1
V: TRBV18

CDR3: ASSDRGKSGYT
J: TRBJ1-2
V: TRBV6-1

CDR3: AWSVLAGGETQY
J: TRBJ2-5
V: TRBV30

CDR3: AWSAKTGGRDPFCGY
J: TRBJ1-3
V: TRBV30

CDR3: AWSENSNEQF
J: TRBJ2-1
V: TRBV30